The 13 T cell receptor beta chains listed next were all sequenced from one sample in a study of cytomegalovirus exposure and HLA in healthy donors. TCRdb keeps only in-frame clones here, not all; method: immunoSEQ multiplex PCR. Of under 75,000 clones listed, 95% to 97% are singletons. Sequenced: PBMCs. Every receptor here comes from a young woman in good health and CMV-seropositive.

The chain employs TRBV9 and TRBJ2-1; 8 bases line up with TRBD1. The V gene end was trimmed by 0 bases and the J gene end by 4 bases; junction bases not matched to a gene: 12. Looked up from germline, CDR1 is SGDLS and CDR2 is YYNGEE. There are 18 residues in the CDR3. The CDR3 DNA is TGTGCCAGCAGCGTAGGGGAGTGGGGACAGGAAGATTACAATGAGCAGTTCTTC. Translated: CASSVGEWGQEDYNEQFF.

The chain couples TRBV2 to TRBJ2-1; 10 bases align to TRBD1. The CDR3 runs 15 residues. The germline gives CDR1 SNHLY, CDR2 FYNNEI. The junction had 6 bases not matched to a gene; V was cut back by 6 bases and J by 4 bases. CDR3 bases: TGTGCCAGCAGAGAAAGACAGGGGGCGTACAATGAGCAGTTCTTC. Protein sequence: CASRERQGAYNEQFF.

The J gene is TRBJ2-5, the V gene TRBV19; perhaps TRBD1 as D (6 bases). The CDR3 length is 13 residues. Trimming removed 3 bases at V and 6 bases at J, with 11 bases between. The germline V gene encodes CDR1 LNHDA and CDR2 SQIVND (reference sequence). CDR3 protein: CASSIPGVKTQYF. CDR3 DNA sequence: TGTGCCAGTAGTATCCCAGGGGTAAAGACCCAGTACTTC. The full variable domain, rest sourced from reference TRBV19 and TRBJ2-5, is DGGITQSPKYLFRKEGQNVTLSCEQNLNHDAMYWYRQDPGQGLRLIYYSQIVNDFQKGDIAEGYSVSREKKESFPLTVTSAQKNPTAFYLCASSIPGVKTQYFGPGTRLLVL.

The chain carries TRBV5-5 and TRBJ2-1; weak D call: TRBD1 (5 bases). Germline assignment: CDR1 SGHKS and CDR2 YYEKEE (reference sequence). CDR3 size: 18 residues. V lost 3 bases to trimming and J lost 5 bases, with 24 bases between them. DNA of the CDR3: TGTGCCAGCAGCTCCCGATTAATTCGGGCCCTAGGGGACAATGAGCAGTTCTTC. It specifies CASSSRLIRALGDNEQFF.

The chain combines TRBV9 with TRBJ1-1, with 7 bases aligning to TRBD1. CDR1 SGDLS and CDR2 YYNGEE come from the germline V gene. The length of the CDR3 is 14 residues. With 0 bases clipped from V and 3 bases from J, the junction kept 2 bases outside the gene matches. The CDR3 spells CASSVGDSDTEAFF. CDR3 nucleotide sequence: TGTGCCAGCAGCGTAGGGGACAGCGACACTGAAGCTTTCTTT. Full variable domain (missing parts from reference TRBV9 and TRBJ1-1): DSGVTQTPKHLITATGQRVTLRCSPRSGDLSVYWYQQSLDQGLQFLIQYYNGEERAKGNILERFSAQQFPDLHSELNLSSLELGDSALYFCASSVGDSDTEAFFGQGTRLTVV.

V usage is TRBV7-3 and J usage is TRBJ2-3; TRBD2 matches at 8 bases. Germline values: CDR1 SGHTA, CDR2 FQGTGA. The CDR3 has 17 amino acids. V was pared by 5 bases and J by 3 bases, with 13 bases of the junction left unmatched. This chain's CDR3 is CASSLQASGRGTDTQYF. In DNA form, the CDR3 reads TGTGCCAGCAGCCTACAAGCTTCCGGGAGGGGTACAGATACGCAGTATTTT.

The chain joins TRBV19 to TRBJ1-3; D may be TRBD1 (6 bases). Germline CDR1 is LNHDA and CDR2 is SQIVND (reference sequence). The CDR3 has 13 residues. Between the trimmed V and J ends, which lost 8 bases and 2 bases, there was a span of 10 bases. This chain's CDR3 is CASHHRAGNTIYF. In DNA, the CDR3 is TGTGCCAGTCATCACAGGGCTGGAAACACCATATATTTT.

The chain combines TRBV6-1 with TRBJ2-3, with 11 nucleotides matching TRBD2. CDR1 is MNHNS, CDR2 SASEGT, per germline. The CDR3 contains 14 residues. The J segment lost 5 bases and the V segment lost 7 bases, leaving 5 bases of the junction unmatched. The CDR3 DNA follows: TGTGCCAGCATTATTAGCGGGAGGGAAGATACGCAGTATTTT. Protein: CASIISGREDTQYF.

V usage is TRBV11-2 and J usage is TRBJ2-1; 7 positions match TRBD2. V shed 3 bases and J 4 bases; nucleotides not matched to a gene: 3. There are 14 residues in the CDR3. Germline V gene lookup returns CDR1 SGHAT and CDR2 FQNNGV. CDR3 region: CASSFGGGYNEQFF. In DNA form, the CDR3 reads TGTGCCAGCAGCTTTGGCGGGGGATACAATGAGCAGTTCTTC.

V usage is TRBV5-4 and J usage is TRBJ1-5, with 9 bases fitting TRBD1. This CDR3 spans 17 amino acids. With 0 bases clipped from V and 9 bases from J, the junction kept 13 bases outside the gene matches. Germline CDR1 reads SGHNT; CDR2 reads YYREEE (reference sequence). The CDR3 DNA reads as TGTGCCAGCAGCTTGGGGCCGGGACAGGGAAGGGATCGGCCCCAGCATTTT. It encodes CASSLGPGQGRDRPQHF.

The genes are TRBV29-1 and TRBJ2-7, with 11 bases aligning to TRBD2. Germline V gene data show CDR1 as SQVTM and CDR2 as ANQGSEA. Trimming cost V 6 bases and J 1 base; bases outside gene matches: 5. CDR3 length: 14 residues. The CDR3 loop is CSVELAGESYEQYF. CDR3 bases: TGCAGCGTCGAACTAGCGGGAGAGTCCTACGAGCAGTACTTC.

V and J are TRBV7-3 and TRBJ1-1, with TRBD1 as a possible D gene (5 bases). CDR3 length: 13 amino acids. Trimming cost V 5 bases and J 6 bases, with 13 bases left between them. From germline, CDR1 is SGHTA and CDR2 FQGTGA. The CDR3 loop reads CASSPGMMAEAFF. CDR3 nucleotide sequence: TGTGCCAGCAGCCCAGGGATGATGGCTGAAGCTTTCTTT.

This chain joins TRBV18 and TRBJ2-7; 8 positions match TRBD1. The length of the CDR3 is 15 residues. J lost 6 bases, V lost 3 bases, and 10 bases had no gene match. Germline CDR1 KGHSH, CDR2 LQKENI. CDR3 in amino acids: CASSPRTGREVEQYF. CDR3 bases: TGTGCCAGCTCACCTCGGACAGGGAGAGAGGTCGAGCAGTACTTC.